This is a list of T cell receptor beta chains from one sample in a study of cytomegalovirus exposure and HLA in healthy donors. Sequencing used immunoSEQ multiplex PCR; TCRdb keeps in-frame clones, though not all of them. The data contain around 140,000 clones, 82% of them singletons. Sequencing was carried out using PBMCs. These receptors were collected from a man between 18 and 35 years old in good health and CMV-seropositive. The CDR3 runs from the conserved cysteine through the conserved F or W. D genes are given only for firm matches. Rows may omit the clone size; those that give it use once, few, many or a size class.

TRBV5-5	TRBJ2-2	TRBD1	NA	CASSPWTGVTGELFF	TGTGCCAGCAGCCCCTGGACAGGGGTAACCGGGGAGCTGTTTTTT
TRBV28	TRBJ2-3	NA	NA	CASSLRGSDTQYF	TGTGCCAGCAGTTTGCGGGGATCAGATACGCAGTATTTT
TRBV6-5	TRBJ1-3	NA	NA	CASSYSTTGQRNTIYF	TGTGCCAGCAGTTACTCGACCACAGGACAGAGAAACACCATATATTTT
TRBV4-1	TRBJ2-7	TRBD2	NA	CASSQEGLDYEQYF	TGCGCCAGCAGCCAAGAAGGACTAGACTACGAGCAGTACTTC
TRBV4-1	TRBJ1-1	TRBD1	NA	CASSQDRTIDF	TGCGCCAGCAGCCAGGACAGGACTATAGACTTT
TRBV21-1	TRBJ2-7	NA	NA	CASSLRTGGGWYEQYF	TGTGCCAGCAGCCTTCGGACAGGGGGAGGATGGTACGAGCAGTACTTC
TRBV6-1	TRBJ2-7	TRBD1	NA	CASSEPTGANYEQYF	TGTGCCAGCAGTGAACCCACAGGGGCAAACTACGAGCAGTACTTC
TRBV5-1	TRBJ2-1	NA	once	CASSLEQGLGLNEQFF	TGCGCCAGCAGCTTGGAACAGGGTTTAGGTCTCAATGAGCAGTTCTTC
TRBV2	TRBJ2-2	NA	NA	CASSEAPGHGELFF	TGTGCCAGCAGTGAAGCCCCAGGGCACGGGGAGCTGTTTTTT
TRBV5-1	TRBJ1-1	NA	NA	CASSFGGEAFF	TGCGCCAGCAGCTTCGGGGGTGAAGCTTTCTTT
TRBV30	TRBJ2-5	TRBD2	NA	CAWTSWASGRRGETQYF	TGTGCCTGGACCTCTTGGGCTAGCGGGAGGAGGGGGGAGACCCAGTACTTC
TRBV6-1	TRBJ2-3	NA	NA	CASSVGSTPDTQYF	TGTGCCAGCAGTGTTGGCTCAACCCCAGATACGCAGTATTTT
TRBV2	TRBJ2-2	TRBD1	NA	CASSETDRVTGELFF	TGTGCCAGCAGCGAGACGGACAGGGTCACCGGGGAGCTGTTTTTT
TRBV25-1	TRBJ2-6	NA	few	CASRGTGANVLTF	TGTGCCAGTAGAGGAACTGGGGCCAACGTCCTGACTTTC
TRBV21-1	TRBJ2-7	NA	NA	CASSKGQNYEQYF	TGTGCCAGCAGCAAGGGACAGAACTACGAGCAGTACTTC
TRBV5-4	TRBJ2-7	NA	NA	CASSSYAGIRSYEQYF	TGTGCCAGCAGCTCTTACGCGGGGATAAGGTCCTACGAGCAGTACTTC
TRBV4-1	TRBJ2-3	TRBD2	NA	CASSQESGRTDTQYF	TGCGCCAGCAGCCAAGAAAGCGGGAGAACAGATACGCAGTATTTT
TRBV28	TRBJ2-3	TRBD2	NA	CASSLPRTSGRADTQYF	TGTGCCAGCAGTTTACCGAGGACTAGCGGGAGGGCAGATACGCAGTATTTT
TRBV21-1	TRBJ1-2	NA	once	CASRRPRRGRTYGYTF	TGTGCCAGCAGAAGACCTAGGCGGGGTCGAACCTATGGCTACACCTTC
TRBV11-3	TRBJ2-6	NA	once	CASSLDSSGANVLTF	TGTGCCAGCAGCTTAGACAGCTCTGGGGCCAACGTCCTGACTTTC
TRBV6-1	TRBJ2-5	TRBD1	NA	CASSEPGQGLYMQQTQYF	TGTGCCAGCAGTGAACCGGGACAGGGATTGTATATGCAACAGACCCAGTACTTC